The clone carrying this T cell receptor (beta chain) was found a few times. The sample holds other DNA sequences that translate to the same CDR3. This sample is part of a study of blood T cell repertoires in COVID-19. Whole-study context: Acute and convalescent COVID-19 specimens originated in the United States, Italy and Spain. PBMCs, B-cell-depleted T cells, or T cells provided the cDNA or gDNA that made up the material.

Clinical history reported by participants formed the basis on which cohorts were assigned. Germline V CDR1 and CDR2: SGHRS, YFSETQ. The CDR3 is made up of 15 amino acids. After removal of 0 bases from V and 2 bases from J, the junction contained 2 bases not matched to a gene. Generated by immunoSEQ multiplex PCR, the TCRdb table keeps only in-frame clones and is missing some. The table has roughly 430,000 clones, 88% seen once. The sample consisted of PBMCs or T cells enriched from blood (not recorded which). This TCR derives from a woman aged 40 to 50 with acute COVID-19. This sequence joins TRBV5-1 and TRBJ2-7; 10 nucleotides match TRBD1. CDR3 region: CASSLGTGGPYEQYF. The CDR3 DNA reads TGCGCCAGCAGCTTGGGGACAGGGGGTCCCTACGAGCAGTACTTC.